This TCR beta chain originates from a study of long-term antiretroviral therapy in people with HIV. One or more pre-ART and two or more post-ART PBMC samples were available from each donor. Sequencing relied on immunoSEQ assay v3.0, run at survey level. This table comes from immunoSEQ multiplex PCR, and its TCRdb copy is limited to in-frame clones, with some not included. In the table there are roughly 23,000 clones, 70% to 90% of which are singletons. The germline V gene encodes CDR1 MDHEN and CDR2 SYDVKM. Trimming stripped 2 bases from V and 1 base from J, with 14 bases between. CDR3 length: 16 residues.

The receptor's source is a woman in her twenties or thirties with HIV. Specimen: unsorted PBMCs, collected 1.8 years before starting antiretroviral therapy. The V call is TRBV28, the J call TRBJ1-2; D not resolved. The CDR3 coding sequence is TGTGCCAGCAGTTTACCCAACAGATCCCTTAACTATGGCTACACCTTC. It encodes CASSLPNRSLNYGYTF.